This T cell receptor (beta chain) was recorded in a study of blood T cell repertoires in COVID-19. The protocol was immunoSEQ multiplex PCR, while the TCRdb copy is restricted to in-frame clones and leaves out a portion. This sample has approximately 50,000 clones, with 90% found just once. CDR3 length: 14 amino acids. V shed 1 base and J shed 3 bases, with 10 bases lying between them. Germline V gives CDR1 LGHNA, CDR2 YSLEER. Sequenced sample: peripheral blood. This sequence joins TRBV4-3 and TRBJ2-7, with D unclear. The source is a man in his 70s with acute or convalescent COVID-19. The CDR3 spells CASSQVWQNYEQYF. In DNA, the CDR3 is TGCGCCAGCAGCCAAGTGTGGCAGAACTACGAGCAGTACTTC.